The rows below give T cell receptor beta chains drawn from one sample of a study of STAT5B mutations in CD4+ large granular lymphocyte leukemia. Profiled with immunoSEQ multiplex PCR; TCRdb holds only in-frame clones, not every one. This sample yields around 38,000 clones, of which 70% to 90% are seen a single time; roughly 3.2% belongs to the top ten. Sequencing used CD4+ T cells from blood buffy coats. These receptors came from a human donor in good health. Each CDR3 is given with its conserved first and last residue. The D gene is left open where the match is weak. The size field is filled for only some rows; it gives once, few, many or a size class.

CDR3 protein: CASSGPGTEFLTQYF; CDR3 DNA: TGTGCCAGCAGCGGCCCCGGGACGGAATTTCTGACCCAGTACTTC; J gene: TRBJ2-5; V gene: TRBV5-6; D gene: .; clone size: .
CDR3 protein: CASSVQHNQPQHF; CDR3 DNA: TGCGCCAGCAGTGTCCAGCACAATCAGCCCCAGCATTTT; J gene: TRBJ1-5; V gene: TRBV10-2; D gene: .; clone size: few
CDR3 protein: CASSEKDRGAKNIQYF; CDR3 DNA: TGTGCCAGCAGTGAAAAAGACAGAGGAGCCAAAAACATTCAGTACTTC; J gene: TRBJ2-4; V gene: TRBV6-1; D gene: .; clone size: .
CDR3 protein: CARSPIVFRDTGYEQYF; CDR3 DNA: TGTGCCAGATCACCCATTGTCTTCCGGGACACAGGCTACGAGCAGTACTTC; J gene: TRBJ2-7; V gene: TRBV5-6; D gene: .; clone size: .
CDR3 protein: CASSLTLTAYEQYF; CDR3 DNA: TGTGCCAGCAGCTTAACACTTACGGCGTACGAGCAGTACTTC; J gene: TRBJ2-7; V gene: TRBV5-6; D gene: .; clone size: .
CDR3 protein: CASSPWTGAGEPQHF; CDR3 DNA: TGTGCCAGCAGCCCCTGGACAGGGGCGGGGGAACCCCAGCATTTT; J gene: TRBJ1-5; V gene: TRBV7-2; D gene: TRBD1; clone size: few
CDR3 protein: CASSIRGFYEQYF; CDR3 DNA: TGTGCCAGCAGCATTCGGGGTTTCTACGAGCAGTACTTC; J gene: TRBJ2-7; V gene: TRBV5-6; D gene: .; clone size: .
CDR3 protein: CASSKIPTSGRDPRETQYF; CDR3 DNA: TGTGCCAGCAGCAAGATCCCAACTAGCGGGAGGGACCCAAGAGAGACCCAGTACTTC; J gene: TRBJ2-5; V gene: TRBV7-9; D gene: TRBD2; clone size: .
CDR3 protein: CASSLTGTYEQYF; CDR3 DNA: TGTGCCAGTAGTTTGACAGGGACCTACGAGCAGTACTTC; J gene: TRBJ2-7; V gene: TRBV19; D gene: TRBD1; clone size: .
CDR3 protein: CASSPLLNTGELFF; CDR3 DNA: TGTGCCAGCAGCCCCCTGTTGAACACCGGGGAGCTGTTTTTT; J gene: TRBJ2-2; V gene: TRBV14; D gene: .; clone size: .
CDR3 protein: CASGPGLAGVTGELFF; CDR3 DNA: TGTGCCAGCGGCCCGGGACTAGCGGGAGTCACCGGGGAGCTGTTTTTT; J gene: TRBJ2-2; V gene: TRBV21-1; D gene: .; clone size: once
CDR3 protein: CASSTEGWNEQFF; CDR3 DNA: TGTGCCAGCAGCACGGAGGGTTGGAATGAGCAGTTCTTC; J gene: TRBJ2-1; V gene: TRBV6-1; D gene: .; clone size: .
CDR3 protein: CASSLADVNTEAFF; CDR3 DNA: TGTGCCAGCAGCTTGGCCGATGTGAACACTGAAGCTTTCTTT; J gene: TRBJ1-1; V gene: TRBV5-6; D gene: .; clone size: .
CDR3 protein: CASTFRGDRQFF; CDR3 DNA: TGTGCCAGCACCTTCAGAGGAGATCGGCAGTTCTTC; J gene: TRBJ2-1; V gene: TRBV7-2; D gene: .; clone size: .
CDR3 protein: CASSLLGLAGDNEQFF; CDR3 DNA: TGTGCCAGCAGCTTGTTGGGACTAGCGGGAGACAATGAGCAGTTCTTC; J gene: TRBJ2-1; V gene: TRBV5-6; D gene: TRBD2; clone size: .
CDR3 protein: CASGTGASDTQYF; CDR3 DNA: TGCGCCAGCGGTACAGGGGCGTCAGATACGCAGTATTTT; J gene: TRBJ2-3; V gene: TRBV5-1; D gene: TRBD1; clone size: .
CDR3 protein: CASSPTPSYEQYF; CDR3 DNA: TGTGCCAGCAGCCCCACCCCCTCCTACGAGCAGTACTTC; J gene: TRBJ2-7; V gene: TRBV6-5; D gene: .; clone size: .
CDR3 protein: CASSFYGSYEQYF; CDR3 DNA: TGTGCCAGCAGTTTCTACGGATCCTACGAGCAGTACTTC; J gene: TRBJ2-7; V gene: TRBV27; D gene: .; clone size: .
CDR3 protein: CASSVAGATLQETQYF; CDR3 DNA: TGTGCCAGCAGCGTAGCGGGGGCCACACTCCAAGAGACCCAGTACTTC; J gene: TRBJ2-5; V gene: TRBV9; D gene: .; clone size: .
CDR3 protein: CASSFRTGYTDTQYF; CDR3 DNA: TGTGCCAGCAGCTTTCGAACAGGGTATACAGATACGCAGTATTTT; J gene: TRBJ2-3; V gene: TRBV7-2; D gene: .; clone size: .
CDR3 protein: CASSPLGTGYNEQFF; CDR3 DNA: TGTGCCAGCAGCCCCCTTGGGACAGGGTACAATGAGCAGTTCTTC; J gene: TRBJ2-1; V gene: TRBV14; D gene: TRBD1; clone size: .
CDR3 protein: CASSLTGTSGQEQFF; CDR3 DNA: TGCGCCAGCAGCTTGACCGGGACTAGCGGACAGGAGCAGTTCTTC; J gene: TRBJ2-1; V gene: TRBV5-1; D gene: TRBD2; clone size: few
CDR3 protein: CASSLAGGRASSSYNEQFF; CDR3 DNA: TGCGCCAGCAGCTTGGCGGGCGGGAGGGCCTCCTCCTCCTACAATGAGCAGTTCTTC; J gene: TRBJ2-1; V gene: TRBV5-1; D gene: TRBD2; clone size: .
CDR3 protein: CASSLAGGVNYGYTF; CDR3 DNA: TGTGCCAGCAGCTTAGCTGGGGGAGTCAACTATGGCTACACCTTC; J gene: TRBJ1-2; V gene: TRBV7-8; D gene: .; clone size: .
CDR3 protein: CASSRGSQETQYF; CDR3 DNA: TGTGCCAGCAGCAGGGGGAGTCAAGAGACCCAGTACTTC; J gene: TRBJ2-5; V gene: TRBV2; D gene: TRBD1; clone size: .
CDR3 protein: CASSATSKAGYTF; CDR3 DNA: TGTGCCAGCAGTGCCACGTCCAAGGCCGGCTACACCTTC; J gene: TRBJ1-2; V gene: TRBV28; D gene: .; clone size: .
CDR3 protein: CASSEGGGYQPQHF; CDR3 DNA: TGTGCCAGCAGTGAAGGAGGGGGGTATCAGCCCCAGCATTTT; J gene: TRBJ1-5; V gene: TRBV6-1; D gene: .; clone size: .
CDR3 protein: CASSLETGAGEKLFF; CDR3 DNA: TGTGCCAGCAGCTTGGAGACAGGGGCGGGGGAAAAACTGTTTTTT; J gene: TRBJ1-4; V gene: TRBV5-6; D gene: TRBD1; clone size: once
CDR3 protein: CASSLDPGQNNEQFF; CDR3 DNA: TGTGCCAGCAGCTTAGATCCGGGACAAAACAATGAGCAGTTCTTC; J gene: TRBJ2-1; V gene: TRBV11-3; D gene: .; clone size: .
CDR3 protein: CASSSLGQSGNTIYF; CDR3 DNA: TGTGCCAGCAGTTCTCTAGGGCAGTCTGGAAACACCATATATTTT; J gene: TRBJ1-3; V gene: TRBV28; D gene: .; clone size: once
CDR3 protein: CASSQDFGAGTGGNGYTF; CDR3 DNA: TGCGCCAGCAGCCAAGATTTTGGGGCCGGGACAGGGGGAAACGGCTACACCTTC; J gene: TRBJ1-2; V gene: TRBV4-3; D gene: TRBD1; clone size: .
CDR3 protein: CASSPFGGAGTDTQYF; CDR3 DNA: TGCGCCAGCAGCCCCTTCGGGGGAGCTGGCACAGATACGCAGTATTTT; J gene: TRBJ2-3; V gene: TRBV4-3; D gene: .; clone size: .
CDR3 protein: CASSPRPHDETQYF; CDR3 DNA: TGTGCCAGCAGCCCGCGACCGCATGATGAGACCCAGTACTTC; J gene: TRBJ2-5; V gene: TRBV7-2; D gene: .; clone size: .
CDR3 protein: CASRKGGNQPQHF; CDR3 DNA: TGTGCCAGCAGAAAGGGTGGCAATCAGCCCCAGCATTTT; J gene: TRBJ1-5; V gene: TRBV28; D gene: .; clone size: .
CDR3 protein: CASSPGQGYGYTF; CDR3 DNA: TGTGCCAGCAGCCCGGGACAGGGTTATGGCTACACCTTC; J gene: TRBJ1-2; V gene: TRBV7-2; D gene: TRBD1; clone size: .
CDR3 protein: CASSLELEFPNNEQFF; CDR3 DNA: TGTGCCAGCAGCCTCGAGCTAGAGTTCCCGAACAATGAGCAGTTCTTC; J gene: TRBJ2-1; V gene: TRBV11-2; D gene: .; clone size: .
CDR3 protein: CASSYWTGGPTDTQYF; CDR3 DNA: TGTGCCAGCAGTTACTGGACGGGAGGCCCCACAGATACGCAGTATTTT; J gene: TRBJ2-3; V gene: TRBV6-6; D gene: TRBD2; clone size: .
CDR3 protein: CASSVGLAGAQYF; CDR3 DNA: TGTGCCAGCAGTGTAGGATTGGCCGGGGCGCAGTATTTT; J gene: TRBJ2-3; V gene: TRBV2; D gene: .; clone size: .
CDR3 protein: CASSQDRGGETQETQYF; CDR3 DNA: TGCGCCAGCAGCCAAGATCGGGGGGGTGAGACTCAAGAGACCCAGTACTTC; J gene: TRBJ2-5; V gene: TRBV4-1; D gene: TRBD2; clone size: .
CDR3 protein: CASSLEVARREQFF; CDR3 DNA: TGTGCCAGCAGCTTAGAAGTGGCGCGACGAGAGCAGTTCTTC; J gene: TRBJ2-1; V gene: TRBV7-9; D gene: .; clone size: once
CDR3 protein: CATSRDNLQGASGKYNEQFF; CDR3 DNA: TGTGCCACCAGCAGAGATAATCTCCAGGGGGCTAGCGGGAAGTACAATGAGCAGTTCTTC; J gene: TRBJ2-1; V gene: TRBV15; D gene: .; clone size: .
CDR3 protein: CASRGQGSQPQHF; CDR3 DNA: TGTGCCAGCAGAGGACAGGGCAGTCAGCCCCAGCATTTT; J gene: TRBJ1-5; V gene: TRBV7-2; D gene: TRBD1; clone size: .
CDR3 protein: CASSWGTSGAYNEQFF; CDR3 DNA: TGTGCCAGCAGCTGGGGGACTAGCGGGGCCTACAATGAGCAGTTCTTC; J gene: TRBJ2-1; V gene: TRBV5-5; D gene: TRBD2; clone size: .
CDR3 protein: CASSYRANTEAFF; CDR3 DNA: TGTGCCAGCAGTTACCGGGCGAACACTGAAGCTTTCTTT; J gene: TRBJ1-1; V gene: TRBV6-5; D gene: .; clone size: .
CDR3 protein: CASSLTDSNNEQFF; CDR3 DNA: TGTGCCAGCAGCTTAACTGACAGTAACAATGAGCAGTTCTTC; J gene: TRBJ2-1; V gene: TRBV7-9; D gene: .; clone size: .
CDR3 protein: CASSPRQGAYQETQYF; CDR3 DNA: TGTGCCAGCAGTCCCCGACAGGGGGCCTACCAAGAGACCCAGTACTTC; J gene: TRBJ2-5; V gene: TRBV28; D gene: TRBD1; clone size: .
CDR3 protein: CASSLDGTSGVNEQFF; CDR3 DNA: TGTGCCAGCAGCTTGGACGGGACTAGCGGGGTCAATGAGCAGTTCTTC; J gene: TRBJ2-1; V gene: TRBV7-2; D gene: TRBD2; clone size: .
CDR3 protein: CASSYSSGQTYNEQFF; CDR3 DNA: TGTGCCAGCAGTTACTCGTCAGGGCAAACCTACAATGAGCAGTTCTTC; J gene: TRBJ2-1; V gene: TRBV6-6; D gene: .; clone size: .
CDR3 protein: CASSPRTGRGNTIYF; CDR3 DNA: TGTGCCAGCAGTCCCCGGACAGGGAGAGGAAACACCATATATTTT; J gene: TRBJ1-3; V gene: TRBV6-4; D gene: TRBD1; clone size: .
CDR3 protein: CASSDGVGYGYTF; CDR3 DNA: TGTGCCAGCAGTGATGGGGTGGGCTATGGCTACACCTTC; J gene: TRBJ1-2; V gene: TRBV2; D gene: .; clone size: few
CDR3 protein: CASSLKTSGAQYF; CDR3 DNA: TGTGCCAGCAGTCTAAAGACTAGCGGTGCGCAGTATTTT; J gene: TRBJ2-3; V gene: TRBV27; D gene: TRBD2; clone size: .